The present TCR beta chain was sequenced within a study of blood T cell repertoires in COVID-19. Study details: The study drew acute and convalescent COVID-19 samples from the United States, Italy and Spain. T cells, B-cell-depleted T cells, or PBMCs supplied cDNA or gDNA.

All exposed participants met a person with COVID-19 within 2 weeks before entering the study. CDR1 and CDR2 (germline): SGHDT, YYEEEE. The CDR3 sequence is 14 residues long. Trimming shortened V by 5 bases and J by 3 bases, and 14 bases separated the two germline ends. Assay: immunoSEQ multiplex PCR; the TCRdb copy retains only in-frame clones and omits some. The sample consists of 260,000 or so clones, roughly four fifths of them appearing once. The receptor's source is a woman aged 40 to 49 who had been exposed to COVID-19. The chain joins TRBV5-6 to TRBJ1-1, with a weak D call TRBD1 (6 bases). The sample was PBMCs or T cells enriched from blood (not recorded which). In DNA, the CDR3 is TGTGCCAGCAGGTGGGGGGGCCACGACACTGAAGCTTTCTTT. Protein product: CASRWGGHDTEAFF.